This TCR beta chain was retrieved from a study of response to subunit inactivated influenza vaccine. TCRdb analysed the RT-PCR reads with MiXCR anew, one entry per CDR3 protein. The table has 400,000 to 550,000 distinct CDR3 sequences, around 25% seen once. Germline-derived CDR1 and CDR2 are ENHRY and SYGVKD. The CDR3 has 14 amino acids. Trimming removed 0 bases from V and 3 bases from J, with 9 bases in between. General study points: It was suggested by the authors that few new T cells are recruited by each seasonal influenza vaccination.

To note about this clonotype: Its antigen is unidentified.

The TCR sequence derives from a man in his fifties or sixties who received an inactivated influenza vaccine. Material: CD4+ T cells sorted from PBMCs, obtained 5 days after vaccination. The chain is built from TRBV10-3 and TRBJ2-7; D is possibly TRBD1 (5 bases). The CDR3 sequence: CAISESNRNYEQYF. CDR3 in DNA: TGTGCCATCAGTGAGTCGAACAGGAACTACGAGCAGTACTTC.